These 18 T cell receptor beta chains came from one sample sequenced in a study of T cell repertoires in cytomegalovirus infection. In TCRdb, the reads were re-called with MiXCR into one record per CDR3 protein. The sample records around 330,000 distinct CDR3 sequences, roughly 17% being singletons. Sequencing was done on a sample of PBMCs. These receptors all stem from a human donor in good health (CMV status not recorded). Some clones in this sample may be carry-over from other donors' samples.

This clonotype was picked up a small number of times. The rearrangement uses TRBV6-1 and TRBJ1-4, with D tentatively TRBD1 (5 bases). The ends were cut back, 4 bases at V and 5 bases at J, with 8 bases in the middle. Germline V gives CDR1 MNHNS, CDR2 SASEGT. The CDR3 covers 13 residues. The CDR3: CASSAGRNEKLFF. The DNA for the CDR3 is TGTGCCAGCAGTGCAGGGAGGAATGAAAAACTGTTTTTT.

This rearrangement joins TRBV20-1 to TRBJ1-4; D gene uncertain. This CDR3 is built from 13 residues. V lost 5 bases, J lost 8 bases, and 15 bases lay in between. Germline V gives CDR1 DFQATT, CDR2 SNEGSKA (reference sequence). The DNA of the CDR3 is TGCAGTGCTCCCCAATCCGGCCAGGAAAAACTGTTTTTT. Translating it yields CSAPQSGQEKLFF.

This clonotype appeared many times. This chain joins TRBV25-1 and TRBJ1-1; 10 bases align to TRBD1. J was trimmed by 3 bases and V by 4 bases; bases with no gene match: 5. Germline CDR1 MGHDK, CDR2 SYGVNS. The CDR3 has 15 residues. The CDR3 reads CASSAQDRGDTEAFF. CDR3 DNA sequence: TGTGCCAGCAGTGCCCAGGACAGGGGGGACACTGAAGCTTTCTTT.

This clonotype turned up a few times. CDR3 sequence (DNA): TGTGCCAGCAGTTACTCACGGAGGGGAGAGACCCAGTACTTC. It codes for CASSYSRRGETQYF. V gene TRBV6-5 combines with J gene TRBJ2-5, with D perhaps matching TRBD2 (6 bases). The CDR3 consists of 14 residues. Between the trimmed V and J ends, which lost 0 bases and 4 bases, there was a span of 9 bases. Per the germline V gene, CDR1 is MNHEY and CDR2 is SVGAGI.

The chain employs TRBV25-1 and TRBJ2-7, with 8 positions matching TRBD1. Germline loops: CDR1 MGHDK, CDR2 SYGVNS. There are 13 residues in the CDR3. The J segment lost 4 bases and the V segment lost 8 bases, leaving 7 bases of the junction unmatched. The CDR3 sequence: CASGRTGIYEQYF. The CDR3 bases are TGTGCCAGCGGAAGGACAGGGATTTACGAGCAGTACTTC.

The V and J genes are TRBV6-2 or TRBV6-3 and TRBJ2-3, with 10 bases fitting TRBD2. Germline CDR1 reads MNHEY; CDR2 reads SVGEGT. V lost 0 bases, J lost 8 bases, and 8 bases stayed unmatched. The CDR3 has 16 amino acids. CDR3 nucleotide sequence: TGTGCCAGCAGTTACTCGGTGGGGACTAGCGCGGTTACGCAGTATTTT. This codes for CASSYSVGTSAVTQYF.

This clonotype came up a few times. J is TRBJ2-3 and V is TRBV20-1; 13 bases align to TRBD2. The CDR3 is 18 residues long. V gave up 1 base and J gave up 2 bases; unmatched junction bases: 9. From germline, CDR1 is DFQATT and CDR2 SNEGSKA (reference sequence). CDR3 protein: CSARGRTSGGPYTDTQYF. The CDR3 DNA reads as TGCAGTGCTAGAGGCCGGACTAGCGGGGGCCCTTACACAGATACGCAGTATTTT.

The J gene is TRBJ2-4, the V gene TRBV2; D not resolved. Trimming pared 7 bases from V and 7 bases from J, leaving 8 bases between. The germline V gene has CDR1 SNHLY and CDR2 FYNNEI. The CDR3 contains 11 residues. CDR3 coding DNA: TGTGCCAGCAATTTAGGGAACATTCAGTACTTC. Translated, it gives CASNLGNIQYF.

This clonotype was observed a few times. The chain joins TRBV10-2 to TRBJ1-1; 10 bases match TRBD1. CDR1 WSHSY and CDR2 SAAADI come from the germline V gene. Unmatched junction bases numbered 5, after V lost 7 bases and J lost 3 bases. The CDR3 has 14 residues. In DNA form, the CDR3 reads TGCGCCAGCAAGCGACAGGGGGCCGACACTGAAGCTTTCTTT. It specifies CASKRQGADTEAFF.

Only a few counts were recorded for this clonotype. The chain recombines TRBV11-2 with TRBJ1-1; TRBD1 is a possible D gene (5 bases). V shed 7 bases and J shed 5 bases, with 17 bases lying between them. This CDR3 comprises 14 residues. Germline loops: CDR1 SGHAT, CDR2 FQNNGV. The CDR3 region is CASTPLVGGTEAFF. CDR3 DNA: TGTGCCAGCACCCCCCTCGTGGGGGGTACTGAAGCTTTCTTT.

In its sample, this clonotype was seen many times. The chain is built from TRBV28 and TRBJ2-7, with D tentatively TRBD1 (6 bases). V was shortened by 8 bases and J by 4 bases, with 12 bases between the two germline ends. Germline-derived CDR1 and CDR2 are MDHEN and SYDVKM. The CDR3 consists of 12 residues. CDR3 loop: CASGTGSYEQYF. CDR3 DNA: TGTGCCAGCGGAACAGGGAGTTACGAGCAGTACTTC.

The chain is built from TRBV28 and TRBJ1-5, with 7 positions matching TRBD1. The V gene's germline CDR1 is MDHEN and CDR2 SYDVKM. V dropped 1 base and J dropped 2; count of bases not matched to a gene: 2. The CDR3 runs 15 residues. The chain's CDR3 is CASSLYTGGNQPQHF. In DNA form, the CDR3 reads TGTGCCAGCAGTTTATATACAGGGGGCAATCAGCCCCAGCATTTT.

In its sample, this clonotype was seen many times. V usage is TRBV6-1 and J usage is TRBJ2-7, with TRBD1 matching over 7 bases. V dropped 5 bases and J dropped 3; count of bases not matched to a gene: 10. Germline CDR1 reads MNHNS; CDR2 reads SASEGT. CDR3 length: 15 residues. The CDR3 DNA reads TGTGCCAGCAGTCTCTCTTTGACAGGGAACTACGAGCAGTACTTC. Amino acid sequence: CASSLSLTGNYEQYF.

As concerns this clonotype: A much larger clone lies one base from this, so it may be a read error. This chain connects TRBV6-8 to TRBJ1-4; no clear D gene. CDR3 size: 17 residues. CDR1 is MNHGY and CDR2 is SAAAGT in the germline V gene. CDR3 in amino acids: CVSSGRAVSATNEKLFF. The CDR3, as DNA: TGTGTCAGCAGCGGGCGGGCGGTGAGTGCAACTAATGAAAAACTGTTTTTT.

This clonotype turned up a few times. The V and J genes are TRBV2 and TRBJ2-7, with TRBD2 matching 8 bases. V gave up 7 bases and J gave up 6 bases; unmatched junction bases: 5. Germline values: CDR1 SNHLY, CDR2 FYNNEI. This CDR3 spans 12 amino acids. CDR3 protein: CASTAGESEQYF. CDR3 sequence (DNA): TGTGCCAGCACAGCGGGGGAGTCCGAGCAGTACTTC.

This rearrangement joins TRBV7-6 to TRBJ1-1, with D possibly TRBD1 on 5 matching bases. The V and J ends lost 4 bases and 2 bases respectively, with 11 bases between them. The CDR3 has 14 residues. The germline CDR1 and CDR2 sequences are SGHVS and FNYEAQ. The CDR3 nucleotides are TGTGCCAGCAGCTCCCGGGACGGAAACACTGAAGCTTTCTTT. Translation: CASSSRDGNTEAFF.

This clonotype was picked up one time. This chain connects TRBV4-2 to TRBJ1-4; D remains unclear. Germline lookup yields CDR1 LGHNA and CDR2 YNFKEQ. Trimming shortened V by 4 bases and J by 11 bases, and 11 bases separated the two germline ends. CDR3 length equals 12 residues. This CDR3 is CASSRESGKLFF. Here the CDR3 DNA reads TGTGCCAGCAGCCGGGAAAGTGGGAAACTGTTTTTT.

This clonotype was counted only a few times. The chain is built from TRBV7-9 and TRBJ1-5; the D is unclear. The CDR3 has 14 residues. CDR1 and CDR2 from the germline V gene are SEHNR and FQNEAQ (reference sequence). V was clipped by 2 bases and J by 4 bases, with 9 bases between them. As DNA, the CDR3 is TGTGCCAGCAGCTTAAGCTGGGGTAATCAGCCCCAGCATTTT. The encoded protein is CASSLSWGNQPQHF.